These T cell receptor beta chains were read from a single sample in a study of Graves' ophthalmopathy and Graves' hyperthyroidism. TCRdb called the multiplex PCR reads again in MiXCR, with one record for every CDR3 protein. The sample comprises about 39,000 distinct CDR3 sequences, roughly 50% of which are singletons, and roughly 24% rests with the top ten. Sequencing was done on a sample of peripheral blood. The receptor source for this set is an adult woman with stable Graves' hyperthyroidism. Each CDR3 is given with its conserved first and last residue. The order of the fields is clone size, D gene, V gene, J gene, CDR3 protein, CDR3 DNA. A D gene is named only where the DNA matches it firmly. The size field is filled for only some rows; it gives once, few, many or a size class.

many	-	TRBV29-1	TRBJ1-1	CSVIGFGAVAEAFF	TGCAGCGTGATCGGTTTTGGTGCAGTCGCTGAAGCTTTCTTT
many	-	TRBV19	TRBJ1-1	CASSLFGEGTEAFF	TGTGCCAGTAGCCTCTTTGGGGAGGGCACTGAAGCTTTCTTT
-	TRBD1	TRBV15	TRBJ2-7	CATSRETGGVDEQYF	TGTGCCACCAGCAGGGAGACAGGGGGCGTAGACGAGCAGTACTTC
many	TRBD2	TRBV6-1	TRBJ2-6	CASSVGGTSSGANVLTF	TGTGCCAGCAGTGTCGGGGGGACCAGCTCTGGGGCCAACGTCCTGACTTTC
many	TRBD1	TRBV2	TRBJ1-3	CASSGLPQGAGNTIYF	TGTGCCAGCAGTGGGCTACCTCAGGGGGCTGGAAACACCATATATTTT
many	-	TRBV4-1	TRBJ1-4	CASSQDAGAGYWGNEKLFF	TGCGCCAGCAGCCAAGATGCGGGGGCGGGATATTGGGGTAATGAAAAACTGTTTTTT
-	TRBD1	TRBV7-9	TRBJ1-5	CASSLATGWGNQPQHF	TGTGCCAGCAGCTTAGCGACAGGGTGGGGCAATCAGCCCCAGCATTTT
many	TRBD1	TRBV20-1	TRBJ2-2	CSARGDRVTGELFF	TGCAGTGCTAGAGGGGACAGGGTCACCGGGGAGCTGTTTTTT
once	-	TRBV15	TRBJ1-1	CATSRDGGVGSEAFF	TGTGCCACCAGCAGGGATGGGGGCGTGGGTTCTGAAGCTTTCTTT
many	-	TRBV7-8	TRBJ2-2	CASSLVRGELFF	TGTGCCAGCAGCTTAGTTCGTGGGGAGCTGTTTTTT
-	-	TRBV9	TRBJ2-5	CASSVVEGHLFGYTFGSGTQYF	-
many	TRBD1	TRBV5-6	TRBJ2-5	CASSATGEEETQYF	TGTGCCAGCAGCGCGACAGGGGAGGAAGAGACCCAGTACTTC
many	-	TRBV19	TRBJ1-5	CASSPILNQPQHF	TGTGCCAGTAGTCCAATCCTAAATCAGCCCCAGCATTTT
-	-	TRBV12-3/TRBV12-4	TRBJ2-5	CASSSQEVETQYF	TGTGCCAGCAGTTCTCAGGAGGTAGAGACCCAGTACTTC
many	-	TRBV25-1	TRBJ1-5	CASSDSSSSGSNQPQHF	TGTGCCAGCAGTGACTCTTCCTCTTCCGGGTCCAATCAGCCCCAGCATTTT
-	TRBD1	TRBV24-1	TRBJ1-5	CATSANDRGNQPQHF	TGTGCCACCAGTGCGAACGACAGGGGCAATCAGCCCCAGCATTTT
many	-	TRBV19	TRBJ1-3	CASSISGNTIYF	TGTGCCAGTAGTATCTCTGGAAACACCATATATTTT
large	-	TRBV20-1	TRBJ1-6	CSARDDFGGSPLHF	TGCAGTGCTAGAGATGACTTCGGGGGTTCACCCCTCCACTTT
-	-	TRBV6-6	TRBJ1-5	CASSVGGRRGRIGNQPQHF	TGTGCCAGCAGTGTTGGGGGACGGCGGGGTAGGATAGGCAATCAGCCCCAGCATTTT
few	TRBD2	TRBV7-6	TRBJ2-5	CASSGRETQYF	TGTGCCAGTAGCGGGAGGGAGACCCAGTACTTC
many	-	TRBV27	TRBJ1-1	CASSLSSPGTEAFF	TGTGCCAGCAGTTTATCGAGCCCGGGGACTGAAGCTTTCTTT
-	TRBD1	TRBV11-2	TRBJ1-6	CASSPQGTGRSPPHF	TGTGCCAGCAGCCCGCAAGGGACAGGGAGATCACCTCCCCACTTT
-	-	TRBV29-1	TRBJ2-6	CSVESLGRGGANVLTF	TGCAGCGTTGAATCCCTTGGTCGGGGGGGGGCCAACGTCCTGACTTTC
-	TRBD2	TRBV10-2	TRBJ2-5	CASLAEQETQYF	TGCGCCAGTCTAGCGGAACAAGAGACCCAGTACTTC
-	TRBD1	TRBV13	TRBJ1-5	CASSYGTAYSNQPQHF	TGTGCCAGCAGTTACGGGACAGCCTATAGCAATCAGCCCCAGCATTTT
-	TRBD2	TRBV5-1	TRBJ2-7	CASRVAGDEQYF	TGCGCCAGCAGAGTAGCGGGAGACGAGCAGTACTTC
-	TRBD2	TRBV7-9	TRBJ2-7	CASSLRGWGASGSYEQYF	TGTGCCAGCAGCTTAAGGGGTTGGGGGGCTAGCGGGAGCTACGAGCAGTACTTC
many	TRBD1	TRBV20-1	TRBJ2-7	CSATPTGGRNEQYF	TGCAGTGCTACACCTACAGGGGGGCGGAACGAGCAGTACTTC
-	TRBD1	TRBV29-1	TRBJ2-5	CSAGTGEETQYF	TGCAGCGCCGGGACAGGGGAAGAGACCCAGTACTTC
-	-	TRBV29-1	TRBJ2-7	CSVAQGGEQYF	TGCAGCGTTGCCCAGGGGGGCGAGCAGTACTTC
-	TRBD2	TRBV7-3	TRBJ2-7	CASRLAGFSYEQYF	TGTGCCAGTAGACTAGCGGGATTCTCCTACGAGCAGTACTTC
-	TRBD1	TRBV5-1	TRBJ1-1	CASSTGTGTEAFF	TGCGCCAGCAGCACCGGGACAGGCACTGAAGCTTTCTTT
many	TRBD2	TRBV28	TRBJ2-2	CASRSAGTTNTGELFF	TGTGCCAGCAGATCCGCCGGGACTACTAACACCGGGGAGCTGTTTTTT
few	TRBD2	TRBV5-6	TRBJ2-3	CASSSPIIAGGPTDTQYF	TGTGCCAGCAGCTCACCTATTATAGCGGGAGGGCCGACAGATACGCAGTATTTT
many	-	TRBV6-5	TRBJ2-2	CAASRGNTGELFF	TGTGCCGCCTCCCGTGGGAACACCGGGGAGCTGTTTTTT
-	TRBD2	TRBV20-1	TRBJ2-7	CSARMTSGRAEEQYF	TGCAGTGCCAGGATGACTAGCGGGAGGGCCGAAGAGCAGTACTTC
many	-	TRBV30	TRBJ1-1	CAWTPTDLSDEAFF	TGTGCCTGGACCCCAACGGACCTATCAGACGAAGCTTTCTTT
many	-	TRBV5-1	TRBJ2-7	CASSLRSGRGYEQYF	TGCGCCAGCAGCTTGAGGTCAGGCAGGGGATACGAGCAGTACTTC
-	TRBD2	TRBV29-1	TRBJ2-7	CSAGTSGPSYEQYF	TGCAGCGCCGGGACTAGCGGACCTTCCTACGAGCAGTACTTC
many	TRBD1	TRBV20-1	TRBJ1-5	CSAITGDQPQHF	TGCAGTGCGATAACAGGGGATCAGCCCCAGCATTTT
-	TRBD1	TRBV19	TRBJ1-1	CASSIDRGHTEAFF	TGTGCCAGTAGTATAGACAGGGGGCACACTGAAGCTTTCTTT
many	-	TRBV5-5	TRBJ2-7	CASSLFTYRTASYEQYF	TGTGCCAGCAGCTTGTTTACATATCGGACAGCCTCCTACGAGCAGTACTTC
-	-	TRBV10-3	TRBJ1-5	CAVSRGNNQPQHF	TGTGCCGTCTCGCGGGGGAACAATCAGCCCCAGCATTTT
many	TRBD1	TRBV7-9	TRBJ2-2	CASSRGTVHTGELFF	TGTGCCAGCAGCAGAGGGACAGTTCACACCGGGGAGCTGTTTTTT
-	TRBD1	TRBV12-3/TRBV12-4	TRBJ1-3	CASSLGTGGNGNTIYF	TGTGCCAGCAGTTTAGGGACAGGAGGAAATGGAAACACCATATATTTT
many	-	TRBV18	TRBJ2-7	CASSPGGGEQYF	TGTGCCAGCTCACCAGGAGGGGGCGAGCAGTACTTC
-	TRBD1	TRBV7-9	TRBJ2-7	CASSLTGGAGDEQYF	TGTGCCAGCAGCTTGACAGGGGGCGCGGGTGACGAGCAGTACTTC
once	-	TRBV5-1	TRBJ2-2	CASSGGPYTGELFF	TGCGCCAGCAGCGGGGGACCATACACCGGGGAGCTGTTTTTC
-	TRBD2	TRBV2	TRBJ2-7	CASSPESGTSDFPQYF	TGTGCCAGCAGCCCCGAATCTGGGACTAGCGATTTCCCGCAGTACTTC